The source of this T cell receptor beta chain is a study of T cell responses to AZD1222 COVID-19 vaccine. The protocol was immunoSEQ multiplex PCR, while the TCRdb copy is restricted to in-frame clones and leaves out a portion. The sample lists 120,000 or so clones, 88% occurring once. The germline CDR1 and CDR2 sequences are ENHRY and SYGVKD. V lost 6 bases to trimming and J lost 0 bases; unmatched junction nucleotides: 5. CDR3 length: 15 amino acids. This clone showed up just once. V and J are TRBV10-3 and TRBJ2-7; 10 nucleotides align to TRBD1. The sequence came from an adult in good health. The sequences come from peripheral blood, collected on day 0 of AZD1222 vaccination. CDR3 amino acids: CAIRPGTGDSYEQYF. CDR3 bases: TGTGCCATCAGACCAGGGACAGGGGACTCCTACGAGCAGTACTTC.